These T cell receptor beta chains were read from a single sample in a study of PD-1 blockade in classical Hodgkin lymphoma. Sequencing used immunoSEQ multiplex PCR; TCRdb keeps in-frame clones, though not all of them. This table has under 60,000 clones, around 66% appearing once. The source material was peripheral blood mononuclear cells (PBMCs), sampled at baseline. These receptors originate from a human donor with classical Hodgkin lymphoma. CDR3s include the opening cysteine and the closing phenylalanine or tryptophan. The D gene is left open where the match is weak. Clone size is stated in some rows and not others, as once, few, many or a class when expanded.

>TRBD1|-|TRBJ1-2|TRBV7-3
TGTGCCAGCAGCTTAATCCCCTCCCCACGGACAGGGGAAAACGACTACACCTTC
CASSLIPSPRTGENDYTF
>TRBD1|-|TRBJ1-1|TRBV6-5
TGTGCCAGCAGTTTTACAGGGGGCGAAACTGAAGCTTTCTTT
CASSFTGGETEAFF
>-|once|TRBJ2-1|TRBV9
TGTGCCAGCAGCGTAGACGGAGGGCTGAACAATGAGCAGTTCTTC
CASSVDGGLNNEQFF
>TRBD2|-|TRBJ2-5|TRBV7-7
TGTGCTCACTCGGGAGGCCTTCCCGAGACCCAGTACTTC
CAHSGGLPETQYF
>-|few|TRBJ2-3|TRBV19
TGTGCCAGTAGTATTTTTCGGAAACGGGATACGCAGTATTTT
CASSIFRKRDTQYF
>-|-|TRBJ2-7|TRBV9
TGTGCCAGCAGCGTAGGGGGGGACTACGAGCAGTACTTC
CASSVGGDYEQYF
>-|-|TRBJ1-2|TRBV20-1
TGCAGTGCTAGAGATATGATTAGTGAATCCTTC
CSARDMISESF
>-|-|TRBJ1-2|TRBV6-6
TGTGCCAGCAGTTACGTCGGTGATGGCTACACCTTC
CASSYVGDGYTF
>TRBD2|-|TRBJ2-1|TRBV10-2
TGCGCCAGCAGATCCCTAGCGGGGCCCTACAATGAGCAGTTCTTC
CASRSLAGPYNEQFF
>-|-|TRBJ2-2|TRBV6-5
TGTGCCAGCCGCTCATCCGGGGAGCTGTTTTTT
CASRSSGELFF
>TRBD1|few|TRBJ1-2|TRBV29-1
TGCAGCGTCGTTGACAGGGGCAACTATGGCTACACCTTC
CSVVDRGNYGYTF
>-|medium-sized|TRBJ1-2|TRBV7-9
TGTGCCAGCAGCTTGCCGGGACAAGTGGTAGTCGATGGCTACACCTTC
CASSLPGQVVVDGYTF
>TRBD1|-|TRBJ1-1|TRBV30
TGTGCCTGGAGCGAAGGGGGCTTGAACACTGAAGCTTTCTTT
CAWSEGGLNTEAFF
>TRBD1|-|TRBJ2-7|TRBV9
TGTGCCAGCAGCGTAAGTCCAGTCGACAGGGGCGATTACTACGAGCAGTACTTC
CASSVSPVDRGDYYEQYF
>-|-|TRBJ1-2|TRBV19
TGTGCCAGTAGCCCAACAGGCGGGCGTCACGATGGCTACACCTTC
CASSPTGGRHDGYTF
>-|few|TRBJ2-7|TRBV6-1
TGTGCCAGCAGTGAAGGGGATGGCTCCTCCTACGAGCAGTACTTC
CASSEGDGSSYEQYF
>TRBD2|-|TRBJ2-7|TRBV4-2
TGTGCCAGCAGCCAAGATCAGGAAGCGGGAGATGGGTCCTACGAGCAGTACTTC
CASSQDQEAGDGSYEQYF
>-|-|TRBJ2-7|TRBV7-9
TGTGCCAGCAGCTTAGTTACAGGGACCTACGAGCAGTACTTC
CASSLVTGTYEQYF
>-|once|TRBJ1-2|TRBV19
TGTGCCAGTGGGTCTCTCAGTGATAACTATGGCTACACCTTC
CASGSLSDNYGYTF
>-|-|TRBJ2-3|TRBV27
TGTGCCAGCAGTTTCTCCGGGACATACACAGATACGCAGTATTTT
CASSFSGTYTDTQYF
>-|-|TRBJ1-5|TRBV2
TGTGCCAGCACCCCGGGACAATATAGCAATCAGCCCCAGCATTTT
CASTPGQYSNQPQHF
>TRBD1|-|TRBJ1-2|TRBV7-9
TGTGCCAGCAGCCCTGGGACAGCGATTGGGGGCTACACCTTC
CASSPGTAIGGYTF
>-|-|TRBJ1-2|TRBV10-3
TGTGCCATCAGTGGGGGCCCAGGCCGCAGCTACACCTTC
CAISGGPGRSYTF
>TRBD1|-|TRBJ2-7|TRBV7-9
TGTGCCAGCGTGTCACAGGGGGACTCCTACGAGCAGTACTTC
CASVSQGDSYEQYF
>-|-|TRBJ2-7|TRBV19
TGTGCCAGTAGTCCGCAAAGCTCCTACGAGCAGTACTTC
CASSPQSSYEQYF
>-|-|TRBJ1-3|TRBV5-1
TGCGCCAGCAGCACTTCCGGACACGACTCTGGAAACACCATATATTTT
CASSTSGHDSGNTIYF
>TRBD2|-|TRBJ2-2|TRBV2
TGTGCCAGCAGTGAAGCAAGCGGGAGTCTGCCCGGGGAGCTGTTTTTT
CASSEASGSLPGELFF
>-|few|TRBJ1-1|TRBV28
TGTGCCAGCATCCCGGGGGATCGGATGAACACTGAAGCTTTCTTT
CASIPGDRMNTEAFF
>-|-|TRBJ1-1|TRBV4-2
TGTGCCAGCAGCCAGCCGGACACCTCTCGGAACACTGAAGCTTTCTTT
CASSQPDTSRNTEAFF
>-|-|TRBJ2-1|TRBV19
TGTGCCAGTAGTAAATTTCCCCGTTTGGGTAACAATGAGCAGTTCTTC
CASSKFPRLGNNEQFF
>-|-|TRBJ2-3|TRBV28
TGTGCCAGCAGCTCGGGGATCACAGATACGCAGTATTTT
CASSSGITDTQYF
>TRBD1|-|TRBJ1-2|TRBV27
TGTGCCAGCAGTTCGATCCGGGACAGCTATGGCTACACCTTC
CASSSIRDSYGYTF
>TRBD1|-|TRBJ1-1|TRBV5-1
TGCGCCAGCAGCGGAGCGAGCGGACAGGGCACTGAAGCTTTCTTT
CASSGASGQGTEAFF
>TRBD2|-|TRBJ2-7|TRBV11-2
TGTGCCAGCAGCTTAGGGGCGGGAGGAAGATGGGAGCAGTACTTC
CASSLGAGGRWEQYF
>-|-|TRBJ1-5|TRBV10-3
TGTGCCATCAGTTCGGGGGGTGAGGGGCCTAATCAGCCCCAGCATTTT
CAISSGGEGPNQPQHF
>-|-|TRBJ2-6|TRBV5-1
TGCGCCAGCAGCGATAGCTCTGGGGCCAACGTCCTGACTTTC
CASSDSSGANVLTF
>TRBD2|-|TRBJ2-2|TRBV7-8
TGTGCCAGCAGCTCTTCGGGAGGGCCGTTCACCGGGGAGCTGTTTTTT
CASSSSGGPFTGELFF
>TRBD1|-|TRBJ2-3|TRBV7-9
TGTGCCAGCAGCCCCCTGGGACAGGGCACAGATACGCAGTATTTT
CASSPLGQGTDTQYF
>-|once|TRBJ2-5|TRBV11-3
TGTGCCAGCAGCTTAGCTAGGAAGGGGTGGTTGGAGACCCAGTACTTC
CASSLARKGWLETQYF
>-|-|TRBJ1-1|TRBV28
TGTGCCAGCGCCCCCCGGGTGAACACTGAAGCTTTCTTT
CASAPRVNTEAFF
>-|-|TRBJ1-6|TRBV7-8
TGTGCCAGCAGCTTAGCGGACGGCCTAGTCCACTTT
CASSLADGLVHF
>-|-|TRBJ1-1|TRBV29-1
TGCAGCGTTGTAGGAACGCCTTCCACTGAAGCTTTCTTT
CSVVGTPSTEAFF